The following is a T cell receptor (beta chain) sequence with its context. Its antigen remains unknown. Germline V gene lookup returns CDR1 LGHDT and CDR2 YNNKEL (reference sequence). V lost 2 bases, J lost 9 bases, and 14 bases lay in between. This CDR3 contains 14 residues. This sample was taken from a study of T cell responses to AZD1222 COVID-19 vaccine. Study observations and caveats: Sampling that yielded the repertoires occurred only after the peak T cell response. White British people made up most donors, females outnumbered males, and clonal diversity was possibly underestimated. At study baseline, merely five or six AZD1222 recipients were seropositive.

Assay used: immunoSEQ multiplex PCR; TCRdb lists only in-frame clones, some missing. Of fewer than 150,000 clones listed, nearly 90% are singletons. Pooled in the analysis were second doses at about 4 or about 12 weeks. The sample consisted of peripheral blood, taken 28 days after the second AZD1222 dose. The chain has TRBV3-1 (or the pseudogene TRBV3-2) and TRBJ2-4; a weak D match, TRBD1 (5 bases). The origin of this receptor is an adult who received the AZD1222 COVID-19 vaccine. CDR3 residues: CASSQNGHPGIQYF. CDR3 in DNA: TGTGCCAGCAGCCAAAACGGACATCCGGGCATTCAGTACTTC.